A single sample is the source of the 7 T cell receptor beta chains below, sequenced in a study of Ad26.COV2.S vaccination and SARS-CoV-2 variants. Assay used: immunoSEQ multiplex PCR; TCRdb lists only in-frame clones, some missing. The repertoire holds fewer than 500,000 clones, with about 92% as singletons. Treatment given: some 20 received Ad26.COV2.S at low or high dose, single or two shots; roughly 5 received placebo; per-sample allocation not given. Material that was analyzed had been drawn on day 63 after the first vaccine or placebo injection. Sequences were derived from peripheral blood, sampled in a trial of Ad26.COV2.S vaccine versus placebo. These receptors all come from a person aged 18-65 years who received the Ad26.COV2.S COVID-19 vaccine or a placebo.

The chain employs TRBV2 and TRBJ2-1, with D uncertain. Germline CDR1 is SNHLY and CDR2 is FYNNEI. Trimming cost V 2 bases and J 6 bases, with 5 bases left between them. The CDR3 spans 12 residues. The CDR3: CASSEYLNEQFF. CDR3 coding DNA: TGTGCCAGCAGTGAATATCTCAATGAGCAGTTCTTC.

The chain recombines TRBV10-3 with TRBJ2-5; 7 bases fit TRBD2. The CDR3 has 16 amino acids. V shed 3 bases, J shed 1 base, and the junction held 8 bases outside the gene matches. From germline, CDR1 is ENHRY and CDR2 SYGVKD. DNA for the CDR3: TGTGCCATCAGTGACCGCCGGGACTACGTCCAAGAGACCCAGTACTTC. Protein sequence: CAISDRRDYVQETQYF.

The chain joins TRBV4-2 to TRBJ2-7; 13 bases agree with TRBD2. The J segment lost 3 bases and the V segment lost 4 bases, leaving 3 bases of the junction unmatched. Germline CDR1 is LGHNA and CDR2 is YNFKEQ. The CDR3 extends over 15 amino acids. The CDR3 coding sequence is TGTGCCAGCAGCCCCGGGACTAGCGGGATCTACGAGCAGTACTTC. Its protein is CASSPGTSGIYEQYF.

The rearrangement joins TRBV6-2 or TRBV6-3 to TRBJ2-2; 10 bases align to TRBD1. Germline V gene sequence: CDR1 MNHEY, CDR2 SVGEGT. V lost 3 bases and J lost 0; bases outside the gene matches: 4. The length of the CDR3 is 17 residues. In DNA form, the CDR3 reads TGTGCCAGCAGTTATGGGACAGGGGCCTCGAACACCGGGGAGCTGTTTTTT. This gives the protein CASSYGTGASNTGELFF.

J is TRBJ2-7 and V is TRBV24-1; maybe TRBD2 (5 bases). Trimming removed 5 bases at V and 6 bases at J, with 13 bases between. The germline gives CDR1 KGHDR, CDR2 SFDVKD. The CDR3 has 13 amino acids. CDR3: CATSGMRGSEQYF. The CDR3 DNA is TGTGCCACCAGTGGTATGAGAGGGTCCGAGCAGTACTTC.

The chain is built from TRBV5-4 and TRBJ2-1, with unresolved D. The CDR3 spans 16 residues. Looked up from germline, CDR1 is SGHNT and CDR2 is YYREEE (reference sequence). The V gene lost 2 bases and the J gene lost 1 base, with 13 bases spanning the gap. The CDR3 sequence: CASSFVIAGSYNEQFF. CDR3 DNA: TGTGCCAGCAGCTTTGTGATAGCTGGGTCCTACAATGAGCAGTTCTTC.

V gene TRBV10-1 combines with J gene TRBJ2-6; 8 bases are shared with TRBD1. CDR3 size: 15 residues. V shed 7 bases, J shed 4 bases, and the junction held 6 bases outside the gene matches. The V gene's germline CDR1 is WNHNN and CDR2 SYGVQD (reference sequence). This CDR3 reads CASIFRGLGANVLTF. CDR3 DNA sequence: TGCGCCAGCATTTTCAGGGGGCTCGGGGCCAACGTCCTGACTTTC.